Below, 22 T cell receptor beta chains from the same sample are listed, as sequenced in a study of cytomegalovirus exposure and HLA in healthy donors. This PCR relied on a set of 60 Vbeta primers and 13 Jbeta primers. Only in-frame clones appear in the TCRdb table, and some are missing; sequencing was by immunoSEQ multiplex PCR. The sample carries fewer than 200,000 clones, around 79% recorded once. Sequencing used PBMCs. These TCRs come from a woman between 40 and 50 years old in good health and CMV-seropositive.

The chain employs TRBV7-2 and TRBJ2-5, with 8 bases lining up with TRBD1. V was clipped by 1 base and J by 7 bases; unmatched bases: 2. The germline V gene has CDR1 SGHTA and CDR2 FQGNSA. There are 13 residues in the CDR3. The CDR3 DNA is TGTGCCAGCAGCTTAGTACAGGGGGGGACCCAGTACTTC. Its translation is CASSLVQGGTQYF.

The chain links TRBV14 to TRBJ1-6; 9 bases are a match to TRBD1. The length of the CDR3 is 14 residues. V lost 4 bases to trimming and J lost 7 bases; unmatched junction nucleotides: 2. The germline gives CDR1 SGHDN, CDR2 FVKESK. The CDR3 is CASSPDRGNSPLHF. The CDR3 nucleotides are TGTGCCAGCAGCCCTGACAGGGGGAATTCACCCCTCCACTTT. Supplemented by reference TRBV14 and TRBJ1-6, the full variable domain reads EAGVTQFPSHSVIEKGQTVTLRCDPISGHDNLYWYRRVMGKEIKFLLHFVKESKQDESGMPNNRFLAERTGGTYSTLKVQPAELEDSGVYFCASSPDRGNSPLHFGNGTRLTVT.

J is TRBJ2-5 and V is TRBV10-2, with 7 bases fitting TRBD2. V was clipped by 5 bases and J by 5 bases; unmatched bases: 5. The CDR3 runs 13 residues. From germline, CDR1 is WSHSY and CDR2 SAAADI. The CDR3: CASSSTSLETQYF. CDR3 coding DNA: TGCGCCAGCAGTTCGACTAGCCTTGAGACCCAGTACTTC.

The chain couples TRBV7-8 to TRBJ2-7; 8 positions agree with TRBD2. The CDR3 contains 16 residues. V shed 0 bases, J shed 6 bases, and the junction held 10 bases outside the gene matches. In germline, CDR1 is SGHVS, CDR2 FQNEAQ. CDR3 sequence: CASSLASGDFTLEQYF. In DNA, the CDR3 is TGTGCCAGCAGCTTAGCTAGCGGGGACTTCACCCTCGAGCAGTACTTC.

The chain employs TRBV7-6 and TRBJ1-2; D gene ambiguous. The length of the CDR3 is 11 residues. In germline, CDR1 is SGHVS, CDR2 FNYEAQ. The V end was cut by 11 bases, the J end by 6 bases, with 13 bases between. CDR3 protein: CAVHGFNGYTF. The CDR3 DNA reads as TGTGCCGTTCACGGGTTCAATGGCTACACCTTC. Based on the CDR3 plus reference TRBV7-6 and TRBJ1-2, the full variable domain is GAGVSQSPRYKVTKRGQDVALRCDPISGHVSLYWYRQALGQGPEFLTYFNYEAQQDKSGLPNDRFSAERPEGSISTLTIQRTEQRDSAMYRCAVHGFNGYTFGSGTRLTVV.

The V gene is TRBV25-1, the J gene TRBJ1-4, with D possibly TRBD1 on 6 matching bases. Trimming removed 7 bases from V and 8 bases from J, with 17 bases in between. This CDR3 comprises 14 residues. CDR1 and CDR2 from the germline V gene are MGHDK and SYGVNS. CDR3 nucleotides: TGTGCCAGCACCTTAACAGGGTTAGGGGAAAAACTGTTTTTT. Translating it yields CASTLTGLGEKLFF.

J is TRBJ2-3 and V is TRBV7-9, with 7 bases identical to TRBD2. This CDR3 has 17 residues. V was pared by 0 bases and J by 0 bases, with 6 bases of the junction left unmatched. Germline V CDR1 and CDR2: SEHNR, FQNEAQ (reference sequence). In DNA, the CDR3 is TGTGCCAGCAGCTTAGCGTCCCTTAGCGGGAGCACAGATACGCAGTATTTT. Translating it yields CASSLASLSGSTDTQYF. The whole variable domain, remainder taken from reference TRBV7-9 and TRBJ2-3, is DTGVSQNPRHKITKRGQNVTFRCDPISEHNRLYWYRQTLGQGPEFLTYFQNEAQLEKSRLLSDRFSAERPKGSFSTLEIQRTEQGDSAMYLCASSLASLSGSTDTQYFGPGTRLTVL.

In DNA, the CDR3 is TGTGCCTGGAGTATATTAGCGGGCACTAGCACAGATACGCAGTATTTT. Its protein product is CAWSILAGTSTDTQYF. This chain links TRBV30 with TRBJ2-3; 7 bases match TRBD2. With 2 bases clipped from V and 0 bases from J, the junction kept 8 bases outside the gene matches. The CDR3 runs to 16 residues. Germline CDR1 reads GTSNPN; CDR2 reads SVGIG (reference sequence).

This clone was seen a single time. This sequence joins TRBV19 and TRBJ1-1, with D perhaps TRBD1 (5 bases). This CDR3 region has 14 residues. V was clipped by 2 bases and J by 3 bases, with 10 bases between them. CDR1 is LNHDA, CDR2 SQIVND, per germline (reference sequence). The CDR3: CASSIKGRDTEAFF. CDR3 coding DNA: TGTGCCAGTAGTATAAAGGGGCGAGACACTGAAGCTTTCTTT.

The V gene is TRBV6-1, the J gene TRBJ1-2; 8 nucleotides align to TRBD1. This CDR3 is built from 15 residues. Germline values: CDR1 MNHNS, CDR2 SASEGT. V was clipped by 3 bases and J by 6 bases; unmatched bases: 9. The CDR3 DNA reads TGTGCCAGCAGTGACGGACCGGAGGACAGGGATGGCTACACCTTC. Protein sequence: CASSDGPEDRDGYTF.

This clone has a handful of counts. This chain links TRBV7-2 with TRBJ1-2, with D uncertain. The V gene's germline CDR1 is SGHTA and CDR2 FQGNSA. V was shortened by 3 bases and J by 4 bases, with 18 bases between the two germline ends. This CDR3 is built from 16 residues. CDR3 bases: TGTGCCAGCAGCTTTAAGCCTCACGAGGGTTCCTATGGCTACACCTTC. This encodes CASSFKPHEGSYGYTF.

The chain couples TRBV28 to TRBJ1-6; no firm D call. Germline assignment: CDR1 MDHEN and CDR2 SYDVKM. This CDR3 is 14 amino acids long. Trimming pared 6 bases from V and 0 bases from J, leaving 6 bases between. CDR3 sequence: CASRTGSYNSPLHF. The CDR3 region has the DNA TGTGCCAGCAGGACGGGCTCCTATAATTCACCCCTCCACTTT.

CDR3: CASSPPGQVNTEAFF. Written as DNA, the CDR3 is TGTGCCAGCAGTCCGCCGGGACAGGTGAACACTGAAGCTTTCTTT. The V and J genes are TRBV6-6 and TRBJ1-1, with 8 bases lining up with TRBD1. Looked up from germline, CDR1 is MNHNY and CDR2 is SVGAGI (reference sequence). V was pared by 5 bases and J by 0 bases, with 5 bases of the junction left unmatched. This CDR3 is built from 15 residues.

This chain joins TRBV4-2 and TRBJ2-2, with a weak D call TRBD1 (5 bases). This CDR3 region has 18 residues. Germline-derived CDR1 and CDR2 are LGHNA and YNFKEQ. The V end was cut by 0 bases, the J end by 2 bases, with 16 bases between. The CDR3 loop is CASSQELLQGTNTGELFF. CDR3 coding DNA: TGTGCCAGCAGCCAAGAACTCCTCCAGGGTACCAACACCGGGGAGCTGTTTTTT.

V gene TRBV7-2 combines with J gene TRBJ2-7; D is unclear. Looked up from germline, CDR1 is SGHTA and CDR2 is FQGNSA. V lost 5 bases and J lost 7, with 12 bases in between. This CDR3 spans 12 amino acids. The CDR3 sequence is CASSLHYEEQYF. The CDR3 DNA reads TGTGCCAGCAGCCTACACTACGAGGAGCAGTACTTC.

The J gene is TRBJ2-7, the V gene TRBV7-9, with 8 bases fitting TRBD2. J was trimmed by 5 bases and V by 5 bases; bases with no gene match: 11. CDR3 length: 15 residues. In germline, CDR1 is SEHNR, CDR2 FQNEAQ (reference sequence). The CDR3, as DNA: TGTGCCAGCAGCCGATTCGACGGGAGGGGTCACGAGCAGTACTTC. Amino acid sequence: CASSRFDGRGHEQYF.

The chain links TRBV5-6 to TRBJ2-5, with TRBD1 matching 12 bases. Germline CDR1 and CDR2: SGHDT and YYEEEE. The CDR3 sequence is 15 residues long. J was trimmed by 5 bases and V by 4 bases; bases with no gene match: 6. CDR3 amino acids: CASSRDRGHEETQYF. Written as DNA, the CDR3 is TGTGCCAGCAGCCGGGACAGGGGGCATGAGGAGACCCAGTACTTC.

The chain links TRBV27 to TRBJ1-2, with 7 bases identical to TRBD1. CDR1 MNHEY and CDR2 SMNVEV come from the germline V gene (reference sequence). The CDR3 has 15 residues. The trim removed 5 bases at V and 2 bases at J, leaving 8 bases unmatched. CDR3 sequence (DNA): TGTGCCAGCAGTCCGTACAGGGGTGGCAACTATGGCTACACCTTC. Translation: CASSPYRGGNYGYTF.

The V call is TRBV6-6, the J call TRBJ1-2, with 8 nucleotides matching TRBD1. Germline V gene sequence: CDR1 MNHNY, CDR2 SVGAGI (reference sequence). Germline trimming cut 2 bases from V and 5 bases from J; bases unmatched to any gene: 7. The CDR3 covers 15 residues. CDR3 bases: TGTGCCAGCAGTTACGGACAGGGAGTGGATTATGGCTACACCTTC. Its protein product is CASSYGQGVDYGYTF.

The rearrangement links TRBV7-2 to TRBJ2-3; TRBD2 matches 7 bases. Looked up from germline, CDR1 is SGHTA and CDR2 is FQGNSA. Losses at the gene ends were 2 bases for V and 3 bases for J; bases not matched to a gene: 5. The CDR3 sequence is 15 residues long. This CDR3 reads CASSLSPRGTDTQYF. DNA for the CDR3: TGTGCCAGCAGCTTATCCCCGCGGGGGACAGATACGCAGTATTTT.

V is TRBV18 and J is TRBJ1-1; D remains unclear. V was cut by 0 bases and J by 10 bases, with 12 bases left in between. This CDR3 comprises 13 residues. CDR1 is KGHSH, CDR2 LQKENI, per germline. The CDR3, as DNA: TGTGCCAGCTCACCACCTGCGGGAGTGGGAGCTTTCTTT. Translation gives CASSPPAGVGAFF.

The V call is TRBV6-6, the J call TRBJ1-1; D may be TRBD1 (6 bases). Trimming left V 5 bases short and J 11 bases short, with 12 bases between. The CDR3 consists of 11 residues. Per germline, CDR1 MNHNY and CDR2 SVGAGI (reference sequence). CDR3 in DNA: TGTGCCAGCAGTCCACAGGGACGGGCTTTCTTT. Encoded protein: CASSPQGRAFF.